The present entry profiles one T cell receptor (beta chain) with its context. The antigen is undetermined. The data stem from a study of OX40 agonist ivuxolimab in advanced cancers. About the research overall: Cohort: 80% to 90% men, mean age approximately 64, aged about 20 to 79. The study, taken as a whole, reports: With doses of 0.1 to 3.0 mg/kg, CD4+ and CD8+ blood T cells had undergone clonal expansion by week 6.

Assay: immunoSEQ multiplex PCR; the TCRdb copy retains only in-frame clones and omits some. Among roughly 100,000 clones listed, roughly 95% were seen once. The germline V gene encodes CDR1 MNHEY and CDR2 SMNVEV (reference sequence). The CDR3 sequence is 15 residues long. V dropped 5 bases and J dropped 3; count of bases not matched to a gene: 7. The sequence came from an adult with an advanced solid tumor such as melanoma, head and neck, liver or kidney cancer. The specimen comprised CD4+ or CD8+ T cells sorted from blood, sampled in a trial of the OX40 agonist ivuxolimab. The chain carries TRBV27 and TRBJ2-1; 7 nucleotides agree with TRBD1. For the CDR3, the DNA is TGTGCCAGCAGTCCCTCGAGGGGGCACTACAATGAGCAGTTCTTC. This sequence encodes CASSPSRGHYNEQFF.